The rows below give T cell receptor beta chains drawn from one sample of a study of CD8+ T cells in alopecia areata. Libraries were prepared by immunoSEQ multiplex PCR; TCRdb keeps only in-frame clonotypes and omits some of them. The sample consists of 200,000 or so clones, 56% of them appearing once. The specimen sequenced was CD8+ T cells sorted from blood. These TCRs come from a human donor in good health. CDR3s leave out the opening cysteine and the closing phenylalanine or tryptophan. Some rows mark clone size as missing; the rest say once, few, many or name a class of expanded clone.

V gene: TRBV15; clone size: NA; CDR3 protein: ATSRGEPPSYEQY
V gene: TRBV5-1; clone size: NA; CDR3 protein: ASSLEGSYGYT
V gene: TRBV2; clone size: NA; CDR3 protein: ASSAGNQPQH
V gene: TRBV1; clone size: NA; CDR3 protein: TSSQHRGHEQY
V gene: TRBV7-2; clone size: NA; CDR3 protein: ASGDRGHTEAF
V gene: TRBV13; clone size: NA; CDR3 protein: ASSLSLATNEKLF
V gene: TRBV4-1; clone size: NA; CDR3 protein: ASSQKASGATYEQY
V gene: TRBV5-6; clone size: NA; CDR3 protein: ASSPQGRGANVLT
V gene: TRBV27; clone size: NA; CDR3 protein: ASSSSSNTGELF
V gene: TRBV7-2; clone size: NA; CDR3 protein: ASSPRGREQF
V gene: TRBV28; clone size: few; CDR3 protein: ASSLAGGGYT
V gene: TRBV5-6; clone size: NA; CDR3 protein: ASSPTGFSNSPLH
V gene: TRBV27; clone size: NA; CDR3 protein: ASSMFRGGNIQY
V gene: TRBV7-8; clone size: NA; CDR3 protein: ASSQIAGQAYNEQF
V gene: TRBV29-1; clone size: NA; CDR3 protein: SVEYSTVNEQF
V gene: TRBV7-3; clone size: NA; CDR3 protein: ASSVGLAAIQETQY
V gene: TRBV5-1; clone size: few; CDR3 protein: ASSFGTYNEQF